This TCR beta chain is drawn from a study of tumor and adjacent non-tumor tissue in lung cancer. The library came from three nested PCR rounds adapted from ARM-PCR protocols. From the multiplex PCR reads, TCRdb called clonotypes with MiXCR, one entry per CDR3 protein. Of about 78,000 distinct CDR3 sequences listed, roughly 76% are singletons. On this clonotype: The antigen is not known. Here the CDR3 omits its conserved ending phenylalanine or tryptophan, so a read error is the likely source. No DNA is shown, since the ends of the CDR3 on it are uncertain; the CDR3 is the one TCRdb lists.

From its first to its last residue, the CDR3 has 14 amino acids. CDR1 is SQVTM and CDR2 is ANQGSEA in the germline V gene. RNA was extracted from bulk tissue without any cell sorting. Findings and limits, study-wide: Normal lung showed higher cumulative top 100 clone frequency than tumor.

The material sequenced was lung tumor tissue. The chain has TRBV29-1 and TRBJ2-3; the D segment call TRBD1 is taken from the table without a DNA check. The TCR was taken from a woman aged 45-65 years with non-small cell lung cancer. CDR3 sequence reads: CSARTGLLTDTQYL.